The 29 T cell receptor beta chains below were found in one sample sequenced in a study of cytomegalovirus exposure and HLA in healthy donors. Using immunoSEQ multiplex PCR, the repertoire was profiled, and TCRdb retains in-frame clones only, with some absent. Among roughly 250,000 clones listed, around 90% were seen once. The sequenced sample consisted of PBMCs. These receptors originate from a young woman in good health and CMV-seronegative.

The V call is TRBV30, the J call TRBJ2-1; D remains unclear. The CDR3 spans 11 residues. Germline CDR1 and CDR2: GTSNPN and SVGIG (reference sequence). The V and J ends lost 2 bases and 8 bases respectively, with 7 bases between them. The DNA of the CDR3 is TGTGCCTGGAGTTATCGCGATGAGCAGTTCTTC. Translated: CAWSYRDEQFF.

The chain links TRBV19 to TRBJ2-5, with 7 bases that match TRBD2. J lost 7 bases, V lost 6 bases, and 5 bases had no gene match. The CDR3 runs to 12 residues. Germline CDR1 reads LNHDA; CDR2 reads SQIVND (reference sequence). The CDR3 DNA sequence: TGTGCCAGTAGACCCAGGGAGGGGACCCAGTACTTC. Its protein is CASRPREGTQYF.

The rearrangement links TRBV2 to TRBJ1-5; possibly TRBD1 for D (6 bases). Germline CDR1 is SNHLY and CDR2 is FYNNEI. The CDR3 is 17 residues long. V was clipped by 5 bases and J by 6 bases, with 23 bases between them. The CDR3 bases are TGTGCCAGCAGTAACGACAGGTTTGTGGGGGCAGGTCAGCCCCAGCATTTT. Amino acid sequence: CASSNDRFVGAGQPQHF.

V and J are TRBV7-8 and TRBJ2-3, with D maybe TRBD2 (5 bases). Germline CDR1 and CDR2: SGHVS and FQNEAQ. V lost 1 base, J lost 6 bases, and 14 bases lay in between. There are 15 residues in the CDR3. CDR3 in amino acids: CASSLGEARRDTQYF. The DNA for the CDR3 is TGTGCCAGCAGCTTAGGGGAAGCTAGGAGGGATACGCAGTATTTT.

The chain couples TRBV19 to TRBJ1-6; D is ambiguous. Germline CDR1 LNHDA, CDR2 SQIVND (reference sequence). Trimming pared 3 bases from V and 7 bases from J, leaving 13 bases between. This CDR3 contains 15 residues. For the CDR3, the DNA is TGTGCCAGTAGTATGTCGGGAACGTCCAATTCACCCCTCCACTTT. It specifies CASSMSGTSNSPLHF.

In its sample, this clone was seen once. This chain uses TRBV6-4 with TRBJ2-5, with a possible D match to TRBD2 (7 bases). V lost 2 bases to trimming and J lost 1 base, with 14 bases between them. Germline V gene lookup returns CDR1 MRHNA and CDR2 SNTAGT. There are 16 residues in the CDR3. The CDR3 DNA sequence: TGTGCCAGCAGTGACGGGGAGGGGGAGGTCCAAGAGACCCAGTACTTC. It codes for CASSDGEGEVQETQYF.

The V gene is TRBV10-3, the J gene TRBJ2-7; 10 positions match TRBD1. J was trimmed by 5 bases and V by 6 bases; bases with no gene match: 4. In germline, CDR1 is ENHRY, CDR2 SYGVKD. The CDR3 spans 13 residues. CDR3 DNA sequence: TGTGCCATCAGAGGGACAGGGGAGCACGAGCAGTACTTC. Protein sequence: CAIRGTGEHEQYF.

The CDR3 DNA reads TGCGCCAGCAGCCACCGGGACAGGGGGGACTATGGCTACACCTTC. Amino acid sequence: CASSHRDRGDYGYTF. The chain is built from TRBV4-1 and TRBJ1-2; TRBD1 agrees at 11 bases. Per germline, CDR1 MGHRA and CDR2 YSYEKL. This CDR3 is 15 amino acids long. The ends lost 3 bases at V and 3 bases at J; junction bases unmatched: 3.

The chain joins TRBV25-1 to TRBJ2-1; TRBD1 matches at 7 bases. This CDR3 spans 15 amino acids. J lost 2 bases, V lost 5 bases, and 6 bases had no gene match. Germline loops: CDR1 MGHDK, CDR2 SYGVNS. CDR3 sequence: CASSPWDSPYNEQFF. The DNA for the CDR3 is TGTGCCAGCAGTCCCTGGGACAGCCCCTACAATGAGCAGTTCTTC. Drawing the rest from reference TRBV25-1 and TRBJ2-1, the complete variable domain is EADIYQTPRYLVIGTGKKITLECSQTMGHDKMYWYQQDPGMELHLIHYSYGVNSTEKGDLSSESTVSRIRTEHFPLTLESARPSHTSQYLCASSPWDSPYNEQFFGPGTRLTVL.

In this sample, this clone turned up once. The chain carries TRBV28 and TRBJ1-2, with 8 bases fitting TRBD1. This CDR3 is built from 14 residues. Germline CDR1 and CDR2: MDHEN and SYDVKM. With 5 bases clipped from V and 4 bases from J, the junction kept 6 bases outside the gene matches. The CDR3 is CASSPTGDGYGYTF. As DNA, the CDR3 is TGTGCCAGCAGTCCGACAGGGGACGGCTATGGCTACACCTTC.

This chain links TRBV10-2 with TRBJ1-3; the D is unclear. Trimming removed 7 bases at V and 2 bases at J, with 9 bases between. CDR3 length: 13 residues. Germline V CDR1 and CDR2: WSHSY, SAAADI. Here the CDR3 DNA reads TGCGCCAGCAACCGGGGTCCTGGAAACACCATATATTTT. Residues: CASNRGPGNTIYF.

The chain uses TRBV4-3 and TRBJ2-2; 9 nucleotides match TRBD2. Germline lookup yields CDR1 LGHNA and CDR2 YSLEER. Unmatched junction bases numbered 6, after V lost 3 bases and J lost 1 base. The CDR3 spans 17 residues. The CDR3 nucleotides are TGCGCCAGCAGCCACCCCAATAGCGGGGGGAACACCGGGGAGCTGTTTTTT. It translates to CASSHPNSGGNTGELFF.

The V call is TRBV25-1, the J call TRBJ1-2; perhaps TRBD1 as D (5 bases). V lost 3 bases and J lost 3, with 8 bases in between. CDR3 length equals 13 residues. CDR1 is MGHDK, CDR2 SYGVNS, per germline. The CDR3 region is CASSDRQHYGYTF. The CDR3 DNA follows: TGTGCCAGCAGTGACAGACAGCACTATGGCTACACCTTC.

The chain uses TRBV21-1 and TRBJ2-1; the listed D gene, TRBD2, was not tested against the DNA. TRBV21-1 is a pseudogene segment. This CDR3 is 10 amino acids long. CDR3 loop: CANGGNEQFF. The CDR3 DNA is TGTGCCAACGGAGGCAATGAGCAGTTCTTC.

The gene calls are TRBV28 and TRBJ1-1, with D maybe TRBD1 (5 bases). The CDR3 spans 13 residues. CDR1 and CDR2 (germline): MDHEN, SYDVKM. Trimming cost V 3 bases and J 7 bases, with 12 bases left between them. CDR3 region: CASSLGSGGEAFF. The CDR3 DNA is TGTGCCAGCAGTTTGGGTTCGGGGGGTGAAGCTTTCTTT. The full variable domain, its missing parts supplied by reference TRBV28 and TRBJ1-1, is DVKVTQSSRYLVKRTGEKVFLECVQDMDHENMFWYRQDPGLGLRLIYFSYDVKMKEKGDIPEGYSVSREKKERFSLILESASTNQTSMYLCASSLGSGGEAFFGQGTRLTVV.

The CDR3 DNA reads TGTGCCAGCAGCCAAGGACAGGGTACCTACGAGCAGTACTTC. Translating gives CASSQGQGTYEQYF. The rearrangement links TRBV6-5 to TRBJ2-7, with 8 bases aligning to TRBD1. The ends lost 6 bases at V and 2 bases at J; junction bases unmatched: 6. The CDR3 consists of 14 residues. In germline, CDR1 is MNHEY, CDR2 SVGAGI.

The rearrangement joins TRBV5-4 to TRBJ2-3, with 8 positions matching TRBD1. Germline trimming cut 6 bases from V and 2 bases from J; bases unmatched to any gene: 8. The CDR3 length is 15 residues. The germline CDR1 and CDR2 sequences are SGHNT and YYREEE (reference sequence). CDR3 region: CASMRQGMDTDTQYF. CDR3 nucleotides: TGTGCCAGCATGAGACAGGGGATGGACACAGATACGCAGTATTTT.

This chain joins TRBV2 and TRBJ1-5; TRBD1 might be the D (5 bases). CDR3 size: 14 residues. From germline, CDR1 is SNHLY and CDR2 FYNNEI. Trimming stripped 3 bases from V and 6 bases from J, with 12 bases between. The chain's CDR3 is CASSDAGVAQPQHF. DNA of the CDR3: TGTGCCAGCAGTGACGCGGGGGTGGCTCAGCCCCAGCATTTT.

The chain recombines TRBV7-6 with TRBJ1-4; D is unclear. Trimming cost V 5 bases and J 1 base, with 11 bases left between them. The germline CDR1 and CDR2 sequences are SGHVS and FNYEAQ. The CDR3 is made up of 15 amino acids. Written as DNA, the CDR3 is TGTGCCAGCAGCCCGCCGGGGTTAACTAATGAAAAACTGTTTTTT. This encodes CASSPPGLTNEKLFF.

The chain links TRBV6-5 to TRBJ2-5, with TRBD1 identical over 8 bases. Unmatched junction bases numbered 7, after V lost 2 bases and J lost 8 bases. Germline CDR1 and CDR2: MNHEY and SVGAGI. The CDR3 contains 14 residues. The CDR3 coding sequence is TGTGCCAGCAGTTACGGTGGTGGGACAGGTACCCAGTACTTC. Protein product: CASSYGGGTGTQYF.

V is TRBV11-2 and J is TRBJ1-1; no clear D gene. Per the germline V gene, CDR1 is SGHAT and CDR2 is FQNNGV. V lost 5 bases to trimming and J lost 3 bases, with 10 bases between them. This CDR3 is 13 amino acids long. As DNA, the CDR3 is TGTGCCAGCAGCCTTATATATCACACTGAAGCTTTCTTT. Translated, it gives CASSLIYHTEAFF.

The chain recombines TRBV6-6 with TRBJ2-7, with 8 bases fitting TRBD2. Germline V lookup: CDR1 MNHNY, CDR2 SVGAGI (reference sequence). The CDR3 consists of 13 residues. V lost 8 bases, J lost 1 base, and 4 bases stayed unmatched. The CDR3 nucleotides are TGTGCCAGCGGTAGCGGGGCTTCCTACGAGCAGTACTTC. Translation: CASGSGASYEQYF.

The rearrangement joins TRBV6-5 to TRBJ1-1; maybe TRBD1 (6 bases). Germline loops: CDR1 MNHEY, CDR2 SVGAGI. V lost 6 bases, J lost 2 bases, and 16 bases lay in between. This CDR3 has 15 residues. CDR3 nucleotide sequence: TGTGCCAGCAGACCGTTGGACAGAGAAAACACTGAAGCTTTCTTT. Protein sequence: CASRPLDRENTEAFF.

The rearrangement joins TRBV7-9 to TRBJ2-5, with D uncertain. This CDR3 is built from 16 residues. Germline assignment: CDR1 SEHNR and CDR2 FQNEAQ (reference sequence). V was trimmed by 4 bases and J by 2 bases, leaving 17 bases between them. CDR3 sequence reads: CASSWAPGRPQETQYF. DNA for the CDR3: TGTGCCAGCAGCTGGGCCCCAGGCAGGCCGCAAGAGACCCAGTACTTC.

V is TRBV28 and J is TRBJ1-1; a possible D gene is TRBD1 (6 bases). This CDR3 is built from 12 residues. In germline, CDR1 is MDHEN, CDR2 SYDVKM. Between the trimmed V and J ends, which lost 5 bases and 6 bases, there was a span of 10 bases. CDR3 DNA sequence: TGTGCCAGCAGTACACAGGGCGCTGAAGCTTTCTTT. It specifies CASSTQGAEAFF.

The chain combines TRBV10-2 with TRBJ2-7; a possible D gene is TRBD1 (5 bases). V was trimmed by 3 bases and J by 1 base, leaving 13 bases between them. From germline, CDR1 is WSHSY and CDR2 SAAADI. The CDR3 contains 15 residues. DNA for the CDR3: TGCGCCAGCAGTGAAGTGGGGCCTGCATCCTACGAGCAGTACTTC. Translated: CASSEVGPASYEQYF.

This clone was seen a single time. The chain links TRBV29-1 to TRBJ1-2; tentative D call: TRBD1 (6 bases). Trimming cost V 4 bases and J 0 bases, with 9 bases left between them. CDR1 and CDR2 (germline): SQVTM, ANQGSEA. This CDR3 region has 13 residues. The DNA of the CDR3 is TGCAGCGTTGGACAGGAGACTAACTATGGCTACACCTTC. The encoded protein is CSVGQETNYGYTF.

The chain links TRBV5-6 to TRBJ1-6; 8 bases agree with TRBD1. The CDR3 has 14 residues. Germline V CDR1 and CDR2: SGHDT, YYEEEE. The trim removed 4 bases at V and 9 bases at J, leaving 6 bases unmatched. CDR3 nucleotides: TGTGCCAGCAGCAAGGACAGGGTGCCTTCACCCCTCCACTTT. It encodes CASSKDRVPSPLHF.

This rearrangement joins TRBV7-9 to TRBJ1-2; TRBD1 agrees at 7 bases. The V segment lost 6 bases and the J segment 8 bases; nucleotides outside the gene matches: 12. This CDR3 contains 14 residues. Germline CDR1 SEHNR, CDR2 FQNEAQ (reference sequence). CDR3 nucleotides: TGTGCCAGCAGTCGACTCCGGGACAGTGAAGGCTACACCTTC. Residues: CASSRLRDSEGYTF.